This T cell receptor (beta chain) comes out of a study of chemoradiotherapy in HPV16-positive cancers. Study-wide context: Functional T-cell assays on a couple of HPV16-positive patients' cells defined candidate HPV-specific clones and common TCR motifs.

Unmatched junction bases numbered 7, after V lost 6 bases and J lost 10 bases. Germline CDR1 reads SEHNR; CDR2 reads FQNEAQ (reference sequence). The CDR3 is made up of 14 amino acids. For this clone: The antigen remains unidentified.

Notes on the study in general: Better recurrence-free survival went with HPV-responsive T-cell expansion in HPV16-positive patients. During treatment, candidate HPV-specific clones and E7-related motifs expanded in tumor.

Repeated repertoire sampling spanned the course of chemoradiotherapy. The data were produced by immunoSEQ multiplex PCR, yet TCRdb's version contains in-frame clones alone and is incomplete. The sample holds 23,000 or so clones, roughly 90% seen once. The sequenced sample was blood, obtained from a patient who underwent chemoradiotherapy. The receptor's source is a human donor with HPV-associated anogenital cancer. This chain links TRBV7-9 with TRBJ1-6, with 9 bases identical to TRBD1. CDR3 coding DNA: TGTGCCAGCAGACCTACAGGGGGCCTATCACCCCTCCACTTT. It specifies CASRPTGGLSPLHF.